This TCR beta chain was captured in a study of blood T cell repertoires in COVID-19. Per germline, CDR1 MGHRA and CDR2 YSYEKL. The CDR3 sequence is 17 residues long. V lost 0 bases, J lost 1 base, and 4 bases stayed unmatched. All exposed participants met a person with COVID-19 within 2 weeks before entering the study. Only in-frame clones appear in the TCRdb table, and some are missing; sequencing was by immunoSEQ multiplex PCR. The sample contains some 320,000 clones, 85% of which appear only once. The chain has TRBV4-1 and TRBJ2-2; 8 bases are a match to TRBD2. The receptor was derived from a woman aged 25 to 39 who had been exposed to COVID-19. Sequencing input: PBMCs or T cells enriched from blood (not recorded which). The CDR3 bases are TGCGCCAGCAGCCAAGAGCCTAGCGGGCTGAACACCGGGGAGCTGTTTTTT. Protein product: CASSQEPSGLNTGELFF.